This entry is about one TCR beta chain. No antigen is known for it. No quality values exist for individual bases; no much larger clone is one base distant. This record belongs to a study of control samples from healthy donors and cancer patients (dated by TCRdb to 2020 to 2022). Library creation used the immunoSEQ multiplex PCR assay. TCRdb retrieved this table from immuneACCESS and kept in-frame rearrangements only. Not all clones are present; in checked studies, unresolved V genes account for under half, and no reason is known for the remainder. This sample is represented by roughly 150,000 clones; just over 85% of them were singletons. 1.5% to 2% of the sample is taken by the ten largest. Including cysteine and phenylalanine, the CDR3 has 11 amino acids. This entry keeps only the CDR3 DNA: 33 bases, framed from base 1. Based on the germline V gene (reference sequence), the CDR1 and CDR2 sequences are DFQATT and SNEGSKA. Trimming takes 0 bases from V and 7 bases from J, and the germline ends sit 6 bases apart.

The sequence joins TRBV20-1 to TRBJ1-1, with no confidently assigned D gene. This sequence originates from a man aged 18 to 35 in good health. Input material: blood. The sequence in DNA is TGCAGTGCTAGAGACGGATATGAAGCTTTCTTT. Its translation is CSARDGYEAFF.